Shown below are 19 T cell receptor beta chains from a single sample sequenced in a study of cytomegalovirus exposure and HLA in healthy donors. The PCR used 60 Vbeta and 13 Jbeta primers. Clones were read by immunoSEQ multiplex PCR, and TCRdb kept only the in-frame ones, dropping some. The sample has 74,000 or so clones, around 75% seen once. The specimen was PBMCs. All receptors come from a woman aged 35 to 49 in good health and CMV-seronegative.

The chain joins TRBV7-2 to TRBJ2-7; TRBD2 agrees at 12 bases. The ends lost 5 bases at V and 2 bases at J; junction bases unmatched: 4. The germline V gene has CDR1 SGHTA and CDR2 FQGNSA. The CDR3 has 15 amino acids. The CDR3 sequence: CASSTSGGPPYEQYF. CDR3 in DNA: TGTGCCAGCAGCACTAGCGGGGGGCCTCCCTACGAGCAGTACTTC.

The chain has TRBV30 and TRBJ2-1; 10 bases line up with TRBD2. The CDR3 covers 15 residues. Per germline, CDR1 GTSNPN and CDR2 SVGIG (reference sequence). Losses at the gene ends were 8 bases for V and 4 bases for J; bases not matched to a gene: 11. The CDR3, as DNA: TGTGCCCGGTCCCCTAGCGGGAGTGTTTACAATGAGCAGTTCTTC. Translating gives CARSPSGSVYNEQFF.

This rearrangement joins TRBV29-1 to TRBJ2-1, with TRBD2 matching over 7 bases. From germline, CDR1 is SQVTM and CDR2 ANQGSEA. The CDR3 is made up of 11 amino acids. With 0 bases clipped from V and 13 bases from J, the junction kept 3 bases outside the gene matches. The CDR3 spells CSVEDRGVQFF. The CDR3 DNA reads as TGCAGCGTTGAAGATCGGGGGGTCCAGTTCTTC.

The chain links TRBV7-9 to TRBJ2-7; D is unresolved. Germline values: CDR1 SEHNR, CDR2 FQNEAQ (reference sequence). There are 11 residues in the CDR3. The germline V and J ends were trimmed by 4 bases and 6 bases, with 7 bases remaining between them. CDR3 loop: CASSSSGEQYF. The CDR3, as DNA: TGTGCCAGCAGCTCGTCCGGCGAGCAGTACTTC.

The chain recombines TRBV11-2 with TRBJ1-5; TRBD1 might be the D (6 bases). Germline CDR1 reads SGHAT; CDR2 reads FQNNGV. This CDR3 is 13 amino acids long. V was pared by 5 bases and J by 7 bases, with 12 bases between. DNA for the CDR3: TGTGCCAGCAGCCTGGGACAAACCCAGCCCCAGCATTTT. It codes for CASSLGQTQPQHF.

V gene TRBV5-1 combines with J gene TRBJ2-1, with 7 positions matching TRBD2. Germline V gene data show CDR1 as SGHRS and CDR2 as YFSETQ. The CDR3 contains 14 residues. Germline trimming cut 3 bases from V and 3 bases from J; bases unmatched to any gene: 3. In nucleotides, the CDR3 is TGCGCCAGCAGCTCCGGGACTAACTACAATGAGCAGTTCTTC. This encodes CASSSGTNYNEQFF. The complete variable domain, with remaining parts taken from reference TRBV5-1 and TRBJ2-1, reads KAGVTQTPRYLIKTRGQQVTLSCSPISGHRSVSWYQQTPGQGLQFLFEYFSETQRNKGNFPGRFSGRQFSNSRSEMNVSTLELGDSALYLCASSSGTNYNEQFFGPGTRLTVL.

The chain employs TRBV7-9 and TRBJ2-2, with 7 bases matching TRBD1. This CDR3 has 17 amino acids. With V trimmed by 3 bases and J by 4 bases, 11 bases remained unmatched. Germline values: CDR1 SEHNR, CDR2 FQNEAQ (reference sequence). The DNA for the CDR3 is TGTGCCAGCAGCTTTCGTAAGGGGGCGAAAACCACCGGGGAGCTGTTTTTT. Amino acid sequence: CASSFRKGAKTTGELFF.

The chain carries TRBV27 and TRBJ1-5; no reliable D call. CDR1 MNHEY and CDR2 SMNVEV come from the germline V gene (reference sequence). The CDR3 is 20 residues long. Trimming took 2 bases from V and 0 from J, leaving 23 bases between them. DNA for the CDR3: TGTGCCAGCAGTTTAGAGATTGGGTCAGGTTCCCCTAATAGCAATCAGCCCCAGCATTTT. Translating it yields CASSLEIGSGSPNSNQPQHF.

The genes are TRBV15 and TRBJ2-5; 7 bases are a match to TRBD2. The CDR3 has 14 amino acids. V lost 0 bases and J lost 4; bases outside the gene matches: 2. The germline gives CDR1 LNHNV, CDR2 YYDKDF (reference sequence). The CDR3 nucleotides read TGTGCCACCAGCAGAGAGCTAGCGGCAGAGACCCAGTACTTC. Its protein is CATSRELAAETQYF.

The CDR3 nucleotides are TGTGCCAGCAGCGTAAGCCCGAGAGCCCTCGACTATGGCTACACCTTC. It translates to CASSVSPRALDYGYTF. The chain is built from TRBV9 and TRBJ1-2; D unclear. Looked up from germline, CDR1 is SGDLS and CDR2 is YYNGEE. V was pared by 1 base and J by 3 bases, with 16 bases between. The CDR3 has 16 amino acids.

The genes are TRBV19 and TRBJ1-2; 9 positions agree with TRBD1. Per the germline V gene, CDR1 is LNHDA and CDR2 is SQIVND (reference sequence). The V segment lost 5 bases and the J segment 0 bases; nucleotides outside the gene matches: 7. This CDR3 is 16 amino acids long. As DNA, the CDR3 is TGTGCCAGTAGTCAGCCGGGACAGGGTCCTAACTATGGCTACACCTTC. Protein sequence: CASSQPGQGPNYGYTF.

The CDR3 nucleotides read TGTGCCAGCTCACCAGGGGCAGGGAGGCTTCAGCCCCAGCATTTT. It translates to CASSPGAGRLQPQHF. The gene calls are TRBV18 and TRBJ1-5; D is perhaps TRBD1 (5 bases). Trimming left V 2 bases short and J 6 bases short, with 14 bases between. The CDR3 is 15 amino acids. Germline-derived CDR1 and CDR2 are KGHSH and LQKENI.

The chain has TRBV4-2 and TRBJ2-7; the match to TRBD1 covers 7 bases. V gave up 0 bases and J gave up 3 bases; unmatched junction bases: 5. Germline values: CDR1 LGHNA, CDR2 YNFKEQ. The CDR3 extends over 15 amino acids. Here the CDR3 reads CASSQERTGFYEQYF. The CDR3 coding sequence is TGTGCCAGCAGCCAAGAAAGGACAGGATTCTACGAGCAGTACTTC.

The rearrangement joins TRBV19 to TRBJ2-1; TRBD2 matches 7 bases. V trimming: 3 bases; J trimming: 3 bases; junction bases outside the gene matches: 11. Per the germline V gene, CDR1 is LNHDA and CDR2 is SQIVND (reference sequence). The CDR3 loop spans 17 amino acids. Written as DNA, the CDR3 is TGTGCCAGTAGTATGGGTTCCGGGAGGTTCTTCTACAATGAGCAGTTCTTC. It encodes CASSMGSGRFFYNEQFF.

The J gene is TRBJ1-3, the V gene TRBV27; tentatively, D is TRBD1 (5 bases). The CDR3 runs 14 residues. The V end lost 5 bases, the J end lost 4 bases, and 12 bases lay between the germline ends. Germline values: CDR1 MNHEY, CDR2 SMNVEV (reference sequence). CDR3 nucleotides: TGTGCCAGCAGTAGGGTCCAGGGAGGAAACACCATATATTTT. Amino acids: CASSRVQGGNTIYF.

The rearrangement joins TRBV15 to TRBJ2-2; 11 bases agree with TRBD2. J was trimmed by 7 bases and V by 0 bases; bases with no gene match: 16. The CDR3 runs to 20 residues. The germline V gene has CDR1 LNHNV and CDR2 YYDKDF (reference sequence). In nucleotides, the CDR3 is TGTGCCACCAGCAGAGAACCCTTCCGAATGACTAGCGGGGCCAGCGGGGAGCTGTTTTTT. The encoded protein is CATSREPFRMTSGASGELFF. The full variable domain, its missing parts supplied by reference TRBV15 and TRBJ2-2, is DAMVIQNPRYQVTQFGKPVTLSCSQTLNHNVMYWYQQKSSQAPKLLFHYYDKDFNNEADTPDNFQSRRPNTSFCFLDIRSPGLGDTAMYLCATSREPFRMTSGASGELFFGEGSRLTVL.

The V gene is TRBV28, the J gene TRBJ2-1; D ambiguous. The CDR3 runs 15 residues. Germline-derived CDR1 and CDR2 are MDHEN and SYDVKM. Trimming pared 5 bases from V and 2 bases from J, leaving 13 bases between. The CDR3 reads CASSPQRVPYNEQFF. DNA for the CDR3: TGTGCCAGCAGTCCCCAGCGAGTACCCTACAATGAGCAGTTCTTC.

For this clone: Different DNA sequences within this sample yield the same CDR3. The CDR3 region has the DNA TGTGCCAGCGCCTCGTCTGGGACAGGGCAAGAGACCCAGTACTTC. Its translation is CASASSGTGQETQYF. The genes are TRBV6-1 and TRBJ2-5; TRBD1 matches at 9 bases. Germline loops: CDR1 MNHNS, CDR2 SASEGT. The CDR3 sequence is 15 residues long. After removal of 8 bases from V and 2 bases from J, the junction contained 9 bases not matched to a gene.

This clone was recorded at least ten times. The rearrangement links TRBV7-2 to TRBJ1-5, with 8 positions matching TRBD1. V lost 3 bases and J lost 0; bases outside the gene matches: 1. This CDR3 has 15 amino acids. The V gene's germline CDR1 is SGHTA and CDR2 FQGNSA. The CDR3 nucleotides are TGTGCCAGCAGCTTGGGACAGGATAGCAATCAGCCCCAGCATTTT. This gives the protein CASSLGQDSNQPQHF.